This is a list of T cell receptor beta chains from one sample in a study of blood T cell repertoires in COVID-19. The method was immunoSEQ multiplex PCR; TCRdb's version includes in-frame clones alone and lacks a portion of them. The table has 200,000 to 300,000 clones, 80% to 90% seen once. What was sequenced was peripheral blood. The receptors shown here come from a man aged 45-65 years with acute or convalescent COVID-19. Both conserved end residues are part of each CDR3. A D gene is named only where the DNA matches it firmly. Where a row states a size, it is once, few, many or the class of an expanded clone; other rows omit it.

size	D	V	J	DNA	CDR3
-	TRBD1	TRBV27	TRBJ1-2	TGTGCCAGCAGTTCCCCGGGACAGCCGAACTATGGCTACACCTTC	CASSSPGQPNYGYTF
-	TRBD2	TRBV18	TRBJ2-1	TGTGCCAGCTCACCCCTAGCGGGAGCTCACGAGCAGTTCTTC	CASSPLAGAHEQFF
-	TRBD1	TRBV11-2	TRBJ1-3	TGTGCCAGCAGATACCAGGGGGCGTTGGGAAACACCATATATTTT	CASRYQGALGNTIYF
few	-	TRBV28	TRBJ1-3	TGTGCCAGCAGGGTCGGAGGAGGAAACACCATATATTTT	CASRVGGGNTIYF
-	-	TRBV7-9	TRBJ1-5	TGTGCCAGCAGCTTAGGCGGGGGGCCCCAGCATTTT	CASSLGGGPQHF
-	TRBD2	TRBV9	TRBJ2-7	TGTGCCAGCAGCGTAGGGGCCGGGACTAGCGGGAGTTACGAGCAGTACTTC	CASSVGAGTSGSYEQYF
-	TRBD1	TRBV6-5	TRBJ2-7	TGTGCCTCGATGGGGGCAGGGGGCTCCTACGAGCAGTACTTC	CASMGAGGSYEQYF
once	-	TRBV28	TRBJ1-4	TGTGCCAGCAGTTTCGCGGGCTCCGGTAATGAAAAACTGTTTTTT	CASSFAGSGNEKLFF
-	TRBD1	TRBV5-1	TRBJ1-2	TGCGCCAGCAGCCGCGGGACAGGGAACTATGGCTACACCTTC	CASSRGTGNYGYTF
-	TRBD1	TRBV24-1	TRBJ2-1	TGTGCCACTACTACAGGACAGGGACTCAATGAGCAGTTCTTC	CATTTGQGLNEQFF
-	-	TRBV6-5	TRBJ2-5	TGTGCCAGCAGTTACTTTGTGGGCCTTCAAGAGACCCAGTACTTC	CASSYFVGLQETQYF
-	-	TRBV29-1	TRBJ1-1	TGCAGCGTTGTGGGGGGGGACATGTACACTGAAGCTTTCTTT	CSVVGGDMYTEAFF
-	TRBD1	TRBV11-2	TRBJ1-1	TGTGCCAGCAGCCTACGGGACAGGACGAACACTGAAGCTTTCTTT	CASSLRDRTNTEAFF
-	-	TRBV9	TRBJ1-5	TGTGCCAGCAGCGTGGGACTTAATCAGCCCCAGCATTTT	CASSVGLNQPQHF
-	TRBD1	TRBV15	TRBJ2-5	TGTGCCACCAGCAGAGTTGGACAGGGTCTGGGAAAGACCCAGTACTTC	CATSRVGQGLGKTQYF
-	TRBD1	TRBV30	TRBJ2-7	TGTGCCTGGAGTGGACAGGGGAACGAGCAGTACTTC	CAWSGQGNEQYF
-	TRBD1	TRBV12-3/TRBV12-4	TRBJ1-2	TGTGCCAGCAGTTCGGGACAGGGGACTGGCTACACCTTC	CASSSGQGTGYTF
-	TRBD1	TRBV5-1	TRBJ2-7	TGCGCCAGCAGCTTGCAGGACAGGGCGTACGAGCAGTACTTC	CASSLQDRAYEQYF
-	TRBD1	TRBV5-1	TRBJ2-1	TGCGCCAGCAGCTTCCAGGGGGCAGACAATGAGCAGTTCTTC	CASSFQGADNEQFF
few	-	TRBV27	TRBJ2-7	TGTGCCAGCAGTTTATTAGGGGGCGAGCAGTACTTC	CASSLLGGEQYF
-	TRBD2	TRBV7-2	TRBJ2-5	TGTGCCAGCAGCTTAGTTTCGACTAGCAGAGAGACCCAGTACTTC	CASSLVSTSRETQYF
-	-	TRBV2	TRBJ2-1	TGTGCCAGCACCCCGGCGGGGTCCTACAATGAGCAGTTCTTC	CASTPAGSYNEQFF
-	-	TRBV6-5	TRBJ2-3	TGTGCCAGCTGCGCGGCACCAAGTAGCACAGATACGCAGTATTTT	CASCAAPSSTDTQYF
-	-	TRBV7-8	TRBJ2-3	TGTGCCAGCAGCCGACAGGCCGGTACAGATACGCAGTATTTT	CASSRQAGTDTQYF
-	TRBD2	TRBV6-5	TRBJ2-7	TGTGCCAGGTCGGGGCGGGAGAGCTACGAGCAGTACTTC	CARSGRESYEQYF
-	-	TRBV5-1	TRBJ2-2	TGCGCCAGCAGCTTGGGGGGGACACAACCAACCGGGGAGCTGTTTTTT	CASSLGGTQPTGELFF
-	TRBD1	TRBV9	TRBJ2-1	TGTGCCAGCAGCGCGACAGGGTCTACCTACAATGAGCAGTTCTTC	CASSATGSTYNEQFF
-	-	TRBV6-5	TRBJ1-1	TGTGCCAGCAGGGAGCAGGGGTTTAGTGCTTTCTTT	CASREQGFSAFF
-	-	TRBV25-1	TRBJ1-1	TGTGCCAGCAGTAAGGCCGAGGCGGCTTTCTTT	CASSKAEAAFF
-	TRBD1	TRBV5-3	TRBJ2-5	TGTGCCAGAACCAGAACCCCGGACAGGGGGCCTAAAGAGACCCAGTACTTC	CARTRTPDRGPKETQYF
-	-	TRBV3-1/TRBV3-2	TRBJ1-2	TGTGCCAGCAGCCAAGGGGGTGGCACAGGGCAGGGCTACACCTTC	CASSQGGGTGQGYTF